This T cell receptor (beta chain) was documented in a study of response to subunit inactivated influenza vaccine (dated by TCRdb to between 2017 and 2018). Background for the entire study: The study used deep quantitative T cell receptor repertoire profiling to track responses to a trivalent subunit inactivated influenza vaccine.

Study-wide findings and limitations: According to the authors, only a limited number of new T cells may be recruited by each seasonal influenza vaccination.

The protocol used for the library was RT-PCR. Data came from an Illumina HiSeq 2500. TCRdb trimmed the raw reads at Q25, called clones with MiXCR and kept productive beta chains. Identical CDR3 protein sequences are pooled into one entry, listed with their most common genes and DNA. The sample table records about 700,000 distinct CDR3 sequences; about a sixth of these occur just once. The ten largest clonotypes hold more than 9% of the sample. The CDR3, from cysteine to phenylalanine, totals 16 residues. Just the 48-base CDR3 DNA is kept, in frame starting at base 1. The germline V end is reduced by 5 bases and the J end by 3 bases; junction bases left unmatched: 9. CDR1 LNHNV and CDR2 YYDKDF are derived from the germline V gene (reference sequence). Notes on this clonotype: Its antigen has not been determined. No base quality values were provided; no much bigger clone lies one nucleotide off.

This receptor was obtained from a man aged 50-60 years who received an inactivated influenza vaccine. Donor details come from another sample of the same person, matched by shared clones. The chain is encoded by TRBV15 joined to TRBJ2-1, with 8 central nucleotides matching TRBD2. Here the sequenced sample was PBMCs from blood, taken about 13 days after vaccination. Here is the DNA: TGTGCCACCAGCTCCGGGACTAGTTCTTTCTACAATGAGCAGTTCTTC. It is translated as CATSSGTSSFYNEQFF.